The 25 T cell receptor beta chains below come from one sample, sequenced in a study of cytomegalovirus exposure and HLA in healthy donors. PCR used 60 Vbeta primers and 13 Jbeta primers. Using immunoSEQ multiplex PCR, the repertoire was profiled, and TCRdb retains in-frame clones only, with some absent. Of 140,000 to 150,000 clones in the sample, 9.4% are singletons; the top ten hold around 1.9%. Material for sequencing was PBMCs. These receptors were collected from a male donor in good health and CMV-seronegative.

This CDR3 reads CASWDSLSYEQYF. The CDR3, as DNA: TGTGCCAGTTGGGACAGCCTCTCCTACGAGCAGTACTTC. The rearrangement uses TRBV6-1 and TRBJ2-7; 7 bases are a match to TRBD1. With 9 bases clipped from V and 0 bases from J, the junction kept 5 bases outside the gene matches. This CDR3 is 13 amino acids long. CDR1 and CDR2 from the germline V gene are MNHNS and SASEGT.

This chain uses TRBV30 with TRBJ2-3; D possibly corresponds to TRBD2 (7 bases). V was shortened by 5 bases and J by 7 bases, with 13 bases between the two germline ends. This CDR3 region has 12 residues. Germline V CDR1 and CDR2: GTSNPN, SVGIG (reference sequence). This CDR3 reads CAWEAGANTQYF. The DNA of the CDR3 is TGTGCCTGGGAGGCGGGGGCGAATACGCAGTATTTT.

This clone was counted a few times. CDR3 nucleotides: TGCGCCAGCAGAGGAACAGGTGAAAATACGCAGTATTTT. Its translation is CASRGTGENTQYF. This chain uses TRBV5-1 with TRBJ2-3, with TRBD1 as a possible D gene (5 bases). V shed 5 bases and J shed 7 bases, with 14 bases lying between them. The CDR3 is 13 amino acids. Germline V CDR1 and CDR2: SGHRS, YFSETQ.

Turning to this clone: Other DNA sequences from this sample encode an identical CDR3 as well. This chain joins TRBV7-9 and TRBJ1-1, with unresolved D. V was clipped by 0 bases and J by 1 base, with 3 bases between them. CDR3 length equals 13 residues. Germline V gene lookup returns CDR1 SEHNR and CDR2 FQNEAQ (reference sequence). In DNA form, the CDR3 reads TGTGCCAGCAGCTTAGCCCAGAACACTGAAGCTTTCTTT. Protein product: CASSLAQNTEAFF.

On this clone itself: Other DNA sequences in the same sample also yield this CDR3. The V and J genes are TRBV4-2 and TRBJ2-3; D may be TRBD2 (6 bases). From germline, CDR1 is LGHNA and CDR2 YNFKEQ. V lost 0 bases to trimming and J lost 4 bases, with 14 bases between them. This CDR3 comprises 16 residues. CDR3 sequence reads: CASSQDHGGESDTQYF. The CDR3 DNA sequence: TGTGCCAGCAGCCAAGATCATGGAGGGGAGTCAGATACGCAGTATTTT.

The DNA of the CDR3 is TGTGCCAGCAGCCAAGCCCTCACAGCATCGGGGGGATACGAGCAGTACTTC. This encodes CASSQALTASGGYEQYF. The V and J genes are TRBV4-2 and TRBJ2-7; TRBD2 agrees at 7 bases. The CDR3 length is 17 residues. Germline loops: CDR1 LGHNA, CDR2 YNFKEQ. Trimming took 1 base from V and 4 from J; bases not matched to a gene: 13.

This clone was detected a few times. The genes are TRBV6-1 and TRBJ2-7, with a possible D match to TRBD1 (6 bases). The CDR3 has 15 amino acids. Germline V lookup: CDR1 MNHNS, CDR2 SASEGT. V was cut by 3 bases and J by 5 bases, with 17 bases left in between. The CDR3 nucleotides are TGTGCCAGCAGTGACATTATGGCAGGGGTGGACGAGCAGTACTTC. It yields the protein CASSDIMAGVDEQYF.

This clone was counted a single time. CDR3 in DNA: TGCGCCAGCAGCTTCCAGGAAGACTATGGCTACACCTTC. Amino acids: CASSFQEDYGYTF. The rearrangement uses TRBV5-1 and TRBJ1-2; D is unclear. This CDR3 is 13 amino acids long. The V end was cut by 2 bases, the J end by 3 bases, with 8 bases between. CDR1 and CDR2 from the germline V gene are SGHRS and YFSETQ.

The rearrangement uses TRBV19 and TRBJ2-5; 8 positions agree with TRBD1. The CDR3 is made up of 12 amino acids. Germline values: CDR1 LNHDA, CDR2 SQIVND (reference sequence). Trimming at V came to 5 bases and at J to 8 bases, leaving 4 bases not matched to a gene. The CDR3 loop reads CASSSSGGTQYF. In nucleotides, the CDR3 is TGTGCCAGTAGTTCCTCAGGGGGCACCCAGTACTTC. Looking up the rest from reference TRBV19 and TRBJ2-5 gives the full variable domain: DGGITQSPKYLFRKEGQNVTLSCEQNLNHDAMYWYRQDPGQGLRLIYYSQIVNDFQKGDIAEGYSVSREKKESFPLTVTSAQKNPTAFYLCASSSSGGTQYFGPGTRLLVL.

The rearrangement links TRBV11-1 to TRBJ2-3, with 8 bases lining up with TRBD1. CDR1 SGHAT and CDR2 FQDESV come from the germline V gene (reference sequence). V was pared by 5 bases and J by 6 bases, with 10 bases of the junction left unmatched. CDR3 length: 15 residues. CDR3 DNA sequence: TGTGCCAGCAGCCCAGGGGGCAATCTAGGGGATACGCAGTATTTT. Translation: CASSPGGNLGDTQYF.

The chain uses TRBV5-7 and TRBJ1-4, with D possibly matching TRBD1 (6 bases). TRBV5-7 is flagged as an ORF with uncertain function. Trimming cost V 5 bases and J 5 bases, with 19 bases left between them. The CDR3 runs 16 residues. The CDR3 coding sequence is TGTGCCAGCAGGTGCCGAGTAAAGGGGGGGAATGAAAAACTGTTTTTT. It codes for CASRCRVKGGNEKLFF.

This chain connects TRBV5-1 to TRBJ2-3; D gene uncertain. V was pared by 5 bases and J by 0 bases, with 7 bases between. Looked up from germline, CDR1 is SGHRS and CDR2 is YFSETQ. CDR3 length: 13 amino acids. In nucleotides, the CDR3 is TGCGCCAGCAGGCCAGATAGCACAGATACGCAGTATTTT. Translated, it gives CASRPDSTDTQYF.

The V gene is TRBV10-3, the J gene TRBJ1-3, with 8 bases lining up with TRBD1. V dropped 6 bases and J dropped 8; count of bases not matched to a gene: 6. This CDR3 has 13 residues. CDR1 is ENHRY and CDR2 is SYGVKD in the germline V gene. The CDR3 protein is CAIRLTGGDTIYF. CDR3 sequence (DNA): TGTGCCATCAGACTTACAGGGGGGGACACCATATATTTT.

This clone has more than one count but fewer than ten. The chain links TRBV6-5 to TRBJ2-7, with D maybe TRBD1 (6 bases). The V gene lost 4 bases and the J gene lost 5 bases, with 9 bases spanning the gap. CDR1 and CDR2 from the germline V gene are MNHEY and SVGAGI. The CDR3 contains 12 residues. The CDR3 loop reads CASSSTGNEQYF. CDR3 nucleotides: TGTGCCAGCAGTTCAACAGGGAACGAGCAGTACTTC.

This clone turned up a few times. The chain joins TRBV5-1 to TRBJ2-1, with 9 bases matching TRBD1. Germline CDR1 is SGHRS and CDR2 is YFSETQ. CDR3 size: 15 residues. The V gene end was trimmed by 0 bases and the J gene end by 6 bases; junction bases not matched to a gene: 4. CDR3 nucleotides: TGCGCCAGCAGCTTGGAGGGACAGGGTAGCAATGAGCAGTTCTTC. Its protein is CASSLEGQGSNEQFF.

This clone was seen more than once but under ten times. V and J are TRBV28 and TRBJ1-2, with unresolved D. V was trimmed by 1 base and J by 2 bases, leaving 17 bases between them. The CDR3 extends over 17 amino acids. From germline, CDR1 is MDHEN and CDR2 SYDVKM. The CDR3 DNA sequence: TGTGCCAGCAGTTTATTCTATCGGGGAGGAGGAAACTATGGCTACACCTTC. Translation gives CASSLFYRGGGNYGYTF.

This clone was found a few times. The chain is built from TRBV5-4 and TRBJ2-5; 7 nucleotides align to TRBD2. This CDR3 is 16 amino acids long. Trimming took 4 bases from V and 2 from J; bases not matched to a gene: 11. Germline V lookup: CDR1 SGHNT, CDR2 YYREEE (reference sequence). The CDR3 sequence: CASSQGAGALQETQYF. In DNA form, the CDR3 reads TGTGCCAGCAGCCAGGGTGCGGGAGCGTTACAAGAGACCCAGTACTTC.

CDR3 amino acids: CASTRWAGFTYEQYF. CDR3 DNA: TGTGCCAGCACCCGGTGGGCAGGGTTTACCTACGAGCAGTACTTC. The J gene is TRBJ2-5, the V gene TRBV5-6; the D gene is possibly TRBD1 (5 bases). The J call may be faulty, since TRBJ2-7 better matches the DNA end. Germline values: CDR1 SGHDT, CDR2 YYEEEE. The length of the CDR3 is 15 residues.

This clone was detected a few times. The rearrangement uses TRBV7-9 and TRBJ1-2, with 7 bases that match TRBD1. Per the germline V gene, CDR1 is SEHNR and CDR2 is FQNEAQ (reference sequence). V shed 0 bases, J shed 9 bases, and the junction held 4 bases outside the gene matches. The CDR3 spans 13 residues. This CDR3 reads CASSLAGQISYTF. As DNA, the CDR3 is TGTGCCAGCAGCTTAGCGGGACAGATTAGCTACACCTTC.

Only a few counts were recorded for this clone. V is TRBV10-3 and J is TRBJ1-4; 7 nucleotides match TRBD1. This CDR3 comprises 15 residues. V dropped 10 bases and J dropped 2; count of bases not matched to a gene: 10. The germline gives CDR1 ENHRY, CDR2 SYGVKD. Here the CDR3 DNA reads TGTGCCACCTACAGGGGAGAGGCGACTAATGAAAAACTGTTTTTT. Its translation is CATYRGEATNEKLFF.

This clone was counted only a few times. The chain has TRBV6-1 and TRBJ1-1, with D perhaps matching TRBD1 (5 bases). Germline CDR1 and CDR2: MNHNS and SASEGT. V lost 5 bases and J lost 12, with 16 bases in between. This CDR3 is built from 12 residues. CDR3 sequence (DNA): TGTGCCAGCAGTCAGGGCGGGGTGGGGACTTTCTTT. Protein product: CASSQGGVGTFF.

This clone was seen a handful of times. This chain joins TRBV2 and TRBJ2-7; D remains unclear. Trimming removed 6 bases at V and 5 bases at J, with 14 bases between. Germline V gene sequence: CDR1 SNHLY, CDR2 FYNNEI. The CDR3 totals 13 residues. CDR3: CASRSSDFDEQYF. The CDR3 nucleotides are TGTGCCAGCAGGTCCTCAGACTTCGACGAGCAGTACTTC.

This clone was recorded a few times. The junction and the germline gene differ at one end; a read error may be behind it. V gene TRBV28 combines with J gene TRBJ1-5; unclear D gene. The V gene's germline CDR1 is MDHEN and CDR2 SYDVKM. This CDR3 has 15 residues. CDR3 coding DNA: TGTGCCAGCAGTTTATCTAGTTATAGCAGTCAGCCCCAGCATTTT. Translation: CASSLSSYSSQPQHF.

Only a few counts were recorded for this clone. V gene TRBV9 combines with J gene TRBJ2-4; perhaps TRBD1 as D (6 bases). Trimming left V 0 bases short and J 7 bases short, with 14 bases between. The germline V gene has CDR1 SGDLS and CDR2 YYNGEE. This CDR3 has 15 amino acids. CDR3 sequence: CASSVEANQGNIQYF. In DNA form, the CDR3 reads TGTGCCAGCAGCGTAGAGGCCAATCAGGGGAACATTCAGTACTTC.

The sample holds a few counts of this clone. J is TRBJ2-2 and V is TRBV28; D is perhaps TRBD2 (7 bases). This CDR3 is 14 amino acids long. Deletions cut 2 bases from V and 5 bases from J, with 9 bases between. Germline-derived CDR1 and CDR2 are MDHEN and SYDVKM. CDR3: CASSLRGGTGELFF. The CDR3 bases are TGTGCCAGCAGTTTAAGGGGGGGGACCGGGGAGCTGTTTTTT.